Listed below are T cell receptor beta chains from one sample, sequenced in a study of OX40 agonist ivuxolimab in advanced cancers. The protocol was immunoSEQ multiplex PCR, while the TCRdb copy is restricted to in-frame clones and leaves out a portion. This sample has around 140,000 clones, with 85% to 95% found just once. Sequences were derived from CD4+ or CD8+ T cells sorted from blood, sampled in a trial of the OX40 agonist ivuxolimab. All receptors come from an adult with an advanced solid tumor such as melanoma, head and neck, liver or kidney cancer. The CDR3 runs from the conserved cysteine through the conserved F or W. The D gene is left open where the match is weak. Some rows mark clone size as missing; the rest say once, few, many or name a class of expanded clone.

TRBJ2-3,TRBD2,once,TRBV5-1,TGCGCCAGCAGCTTGAGGCTAGCGGGTAGTACAGATACGCAGTATTTT,CASSLRLAGSTDTQYF
TRBJ2-7,-,-,TRBV9,TGTGCCAGCGGGTCCTACGAGCAGTACTTC,CASGSYEQYF
TRBJ1-1,-,-,TRBV10-1,TGCGCCAGCAGTGCCGACAGGAACACTGAAGCTTTCTTT,CASSADRNTEAFF
TRBJ1-1,-,-,TRBV7-2,TGTGCCAGCAGTCGAAGGTGGCCTAACACTGAAGCTTTCTTT,CASSRRWPNTEAFF
TRBJ2-5,-,-,TRBV18,TGTGCCAGCTCACTATCAACAGGGCAGGAGACCCAGTACTTC,CASSLSTGQETQYF
TRBJ1-1,-,-,TRBV12-5,TGTGCTAGTGGTCTCCGGGCCGGGAACACTGAAGCTTTCTTT,CASGLRAGNTEAFF
TRBJ1-6,TRBD1,-,TRBV9,TGTGCCAGCACCCTCTACGACAGGGTAAATTCACCCCTCCACTTT,CASTLYDRVNSPLHF
TRBJ2-7,-,-,TRBV5-1,TGCGCCAGCAGTCTAAGGGGTCCTGACGAGCAGTACTTC,CASSLRGPDEQYF
TRBJ1-2,-,-,TRBV7-2,TGTGCCAGCAGCTTAGTCTTGGGCAGGAACGGGTATGGCTACACCTTC,CASSLVLGRNGYGYTF
TRBJ2-6,-,-,TRBV9,TGTGCCAGCAGTTTTACCAACGTCCTGACTTTC,CASSFTNVLTF
TRBJ1-2,-,-,TRBV5-1,TGCGCCAGCAGCTTGGCCGGTGGGGCGATTAACTATGGCTACACCTTC,CASSLAGGAINYGYTF
TRBJ2-7,-,-,TRBV12-2,TGTGCAAGTCGCTTATTTTGGCTAGCGGGGGGTAGAAGGTACGAGCAGTACTTC,CASRLFWLAGGRRYEQYF
TRBJ1-2,TRBD1,-,TRBV10-3,TGTGCCATCAGTACGGGACAGGGCGACTATGGCTACACCTTC,CAISTGQGDYGYTF
TRBJ1-4,TRBD1,-,TRBV6-4,TGTGCCAGCAGTGACTCGTCGACAGGGAGTGAAAAACTGTTTTTT,CASSDSSTGSEKLFF
TRBJ1-4,TRBD1,-,TRBV5-6,TGTGCCAGCAGCTCCGGGACAGGGGGCCTCGAGGAAAAACTGTTTTTT,CASSSGTGGLEEKLFF
TRBJ1-1,-,-,TRBV18,TGTGCCAGCTCGCCACCTTGGGCCGGCGGGGGGGGCACTGAAGCTTTCTTT,CASSPPWAGGGGTEAFF
TRBJ2-7,TRBD1,-,TRBV7-2,TGTGCCAGCAGCTTAGACAGGGGGCAAGTCTACGAGCAGTACTTC,CASSLDRGQVYEQYF
TRBJ2-2,TRBD1,-,TRBV5-1,TGCGCCAGCAGCACGGACAGGGGGTTAGCCGGGGAGCTGTTTTTT,CASSTDRGLAGELFF
TRBJ2-5,-,-,TRBV7-2,TGTGCCAGCAGCTCCCGACAGACGGAGACCCAGTACTTC,CASSSRQTETQYF
TRBJ2-7,-,-,TRBV6-5,TGTGCCAGCAGTTACTCGATACTGAGGCGACCCTACGAGCAGTACTTC,CASSYSILRRPYEQYF
TRBJ1-5,TRBD1,-,TRBV2,TGTGCCAGCAGGCCAAGGTCCGGACAGGTTCATCAGCCCCAGCATTTT,CASRPRSGQVHQPQHF
TRBJ1-4,-,-,TRBV10-3,TGTGCCATCAGTGCGGACAGTTGGACTGAAAAACTGTTTTTT,CAISADSWTEKLFF
TRBJ1-2,-,-,TRBV9,TGTGCCAGCAGCACCCCCAGCGGGGCAAGGGGCACCGCGACAGGTGATAACTATGGCTACACCTTC,CASSTPSGARGTATGDNYGYTF
TRBJ1-5,-,-,TRBV18,TGTGCCAGCTCACCAGCGGGGGGCGCGAGGCAGCCCCAGCATTTT,CASSPAGGARQPQHF
TRBJ1-1,TRBD1,-,TRBV4-3,TGCGCCAGCAGCCCAACCCGGACAGGAGGCACTGAAGCTTTCTTT,CASSPTRTGGTEAFF
TRBJ2-1,TRBD2,-,TRBV27,TGTGCCAGCAGTTTCTTAGCGGGGAGGTTTCCCTACAATGAGCAGTTCTTC,CASSFLAGRFPYNEQFF
TRBJ1-5,-,-,TRBV6-5,TGTGCCAGCAGTTACTCCTCGACAGGCAGCAATCAGCCCCAGCATTTT,CASSYSSTGSNQPQHF
TRBJ2-1,-,-,TRBV5-1,TGCGCCAGCACAACCGCGGATCGGGGAGAGCAGTTCTTC,CASTTADRGEQFF
TRBJ1-1,-,-,TRBV25-1,TGTGCCAGCAGTCCAACAGGGAAGCGAGGAAACACTGAAGCTTTCTTT,CASSPTGKRGNTEAFF
TRBJ1-5,TRBD1,-,TRBV4-2,TGTGCCAGCAGCCAGGAGAGACAGGGGAGTGGGGACAATCAGCCCCAGCATTTT,CASSQERQGSGDNQPQHF
TRBJ2-2,-,-,TRBV30,TGTGCCTGGAGTTTGCAGGGAACCGGGGAGCTGTTTTTT,CAWSLQGTGELFF
TRBJ2-3,TRBD2,-,TRBV7-2,TGTGCCAGTAGCTTAGCGGGGGGTAGCACAGATACGCAGTATTTT,CASSLAGGSTDTQYF
TRBJ1-6,-,-,TRBV19,TGTGCCAGTAGTAGTGGCTCCTATAATTCACCCCTCCACTTT,CASSSGSYNSPLHF
TRBJ1-5,TRBD1,-,TRBV7-9,TGTGCCAGCAGCCTGACAGGGGGCGATCAGCCCCAGCATTTT,CASSLTGGDQPQHF
TRBJ2-5,TRBD2,-,TRBV2,TGTGCCAGCAGGCCCCGACTAGCGGGGGGGCCTCGGGAGACCCAGTACTTC,CASRPRLAGGPRETQYF
TRBJ1-1,-,-,TRBV19,TGTGCCAGTAGTAACCGGGGACTGGGCACTGAAGCTTTCTTT,CASSNRGLGTEAFF
TRBJ1-1,-,-,TRBV28,TGTGCCAGCCTCGGTGGGTGGAGTGGAGGGTTCATGATGGGTTTCTTT,CASLGGWSGGFMMGFF
TRBJ1-1,-,few,TRBV28,TGTGCCAGCAGTCTCAGGGGCGGTTACACTGAAGCTTTCTTT,CASSLRGGYTEAFF
TRBJ1-2,-,-,TRBV7-9,TGTGCCAGCAGCTTAGTAGCAGAATCTAACTATGGCTACACCTTC,CASSLVAESNYGYTF
TRBJ2-7,-,-,TRBV2,TGTGCCAGCAGTGGTTACGAGCAGTACTTC,CASSGYEQYF
TRBJ2-7,-,few,TRBV27,TGTGCCAGCGGCCATTTACAGGGAGGATCCTACGAGCAGTACTTC,CASGHLQGGSYEQYF
TRBJ2-5,-,-,TRBV9,TGTGCCAGCAGCGTAGGGCCGGGGGCCCGAGAGACCCAGTACTTC,CASSVGPGARETQYF
TRBJ1-3,-,-,TRBV10-3,TGTGCCATCAGTGATGGGGTAGGGTCTGGAAACACCATATATTTT,CAISDGVGSGNTIYF
TRBJ1-3,-,-,TRBV7-2,TGTGCCAGCAGCTTAGTATTCTCGGGCTCTGGAAACACCATATATTTT,CASSLVFSGSGNTIYF
TRBJ1-1,-,once,TRBV7-9,TGTGCCAGCAGCTTAAGGGCCCCCCTACAGGGACTTGGCACTGAAGCTTTCTTT,CASSLRAPLQGLGTEAFF
TRBJ2-2,-,-,TRBV5-1,TGCGCCAGCAGCTTGGAAGCAGGGAGTGGGCTGTTTTTT,CASSLEAGSGLFF
TRBJ1-5,-,-,TRBV6-4,TGTGCCCATAATGGGCAGGGGAATCAGCCCCAGCATTTT,CAHNGQGNQPQHF